Listed below are T cell receptor beta chains from one sample, sequenced in a study of cytomegalovirus exposure and HLA in healthy donors. Here immunoSEQ multiplex PCR was the method, and the copy in TCRdb shows in-frame clones only, minus some. This sample carries 210,000 or so clones, around 81% of them seen once, and the ten largest clones take around 9.6%. Sequencing was done on a sample of PBMCs. These TCRs come from a woman aged 50 to 65 in good health and CMV-seropositive. CDR3s include the opening cysteine and the closing phenylalanine or tryptophan. The D gene is left open where the match is weak. Expanded clones are given a class, and other clones once, few, many or no size at all.

size: .; V: TRBV7-9; D: TRBD1; J: TRBJ1-1; CDR3: CASRAGTGSRGTEAFF; DNA: TGTGCCAGCAGAGCCGGGACAGGGAGTCGTGGTACTGAAGCTTTCTTT
size: few; V: TRBV5-1; D: .; J: TRBJ2-7; CDR3: CASSLEDGSEQYF; DNA: TGCGCCAGCAGCTTGGAAGATGGGAGCGAGCAGTACTTC
size: .; V: TRBV7-3; D: TRBD2; J: TRBJ2-7; CDR3: CASSLIPAGGPIEQYF; DNA: TGTGCCAGCAGCTTAATACCAGCGGGGGGCCCAATCGAGCAGTACTTC
size: .; V: TRBV5-1; D: .; J: TRBJ1-3; CDR3: CASSLDLGFSGNTIYF; DNA: TGCGCCAGCAGCTTGGATCTCGGGTTCTCTGGAAACACCATATATTTT
size: .; V: TRBV6-5; D: .; J: TRBJ1-3; CDR3: CASSFDRQLSGNTIYF; DNA: TGTGCCAGCAGTTTTGACCGACAGCTCTCTGGAAACACCATATATTTT
size: .; V: TRBV6-4; D: .; J: TRBJ1-4; CDR3: CASRSQGVNNEKLFF; DNA: TGTGCCAGCAGGTCCCAAGGGGTAAATAATGAAAAACTGTTTTTT
size: .; V: TRBV19; D: .; J: TRBJ2-5; CDR3: CASSIGAGRETQYF; DNA: TGTGCCAGTAGTATAGGGGCAGGGAGGGAGACCCAGTACTTC
size: .; V: TRBV4-3; D: .; J: TRBJ1-4; CDR3: CASSHHTGLTNEKLFF; DNA: TGCGCCAGCAGCCACCATACAGGGTTGACTAATGAAAAACTGTTTTTT
size: .; V: TRBV7-2; D: .; J: TRBJ1-2; CDR3: CASSLNRVNYGYTF; DNA: TGTGCCAGCAGCTTAAACCGGGTGAACTATGGCTACACCTTC
size: .; V: TRBV2; D: TRBD1; J: TRBJ1-2; CDR3: CASSVDRGHDRGYTF; DNA: TGTGCCAGCAGTGTGGACAGGGGGCATGATCGTGGCTACACCTTC
size: few; V: TRBV29-1; D: .; J: TRBJ2-7; CDR3: CSVGRLGDGDEQYF; DNA: TGCAGCGTTGGCCGATTGGGAGACGGAGACGAGCAGTACTTC
size: .; V: TRBV2; D: TRBD1; J: TRBJ2-5; CDR3: CASRRDRVQETQYF; DNA: TGTGCCAGCAGGAGAGACAGGGTCCAAGAGACCCAGTACTTC
size: .; V: TRBV2; D: TRBD2; J: TRBJ2-1; CDR3: CASSEVGLANNEQFF; DNA: TGTGCCAGCAGTGAAGTGGGACTAGCCAACAATGAGCAGTTCTTC
size: .; V: TRBV18; D: TRBD1; J: TRBJ1-6; CDR3: CASSPGQRSGSPLHF; DNA: TGTGCCAGCTCACCGGGACAGAGATCTGGCTCACCCCTCCACTTT
size: .; V: TRBV7-2; D: .; J: TRBJ1-6; CDR3: CASSFTEGRDSPLHF; DNA: TGTGCCAGCAGCTTCACTGAGGGTCGGGATTCACCCCTCCACTTT
size: .; V: TRBV19; D: TRBD2; J: TRBJ2-7; CDR3: CASSMAGTSDEQYF; DNA: TGTGCCAGTAGTATGGCAGGGACTAGCGACGAGCAGTACTTC
size: .; V: TRBV19; D: .; J: TRBJ2-3; CDR3: CASALAGLTDTQYF; DNA: TGTGCCAGCGCCCTGGCGGGGCTCACAGATACGCAGTATTTT
size: .; V: TRBV6-1; D: .; J: TRBJ1-2; CDR3: CASMVGRDRGYTF; DNA: TGTGCCAGCATGGTGGGCCGTGACCGTGGCTACACCTTC
size: .; V: TRBV11-3; D: TRBD1; J: TRBJ2-2; CDR3: CASSPRTGIPGELFF; DNA: TGTGCCAGCAGCCCAAGGACAGGGATCCCCGGGGAGCTGTTTTTT
size: .; V: TRBV30; D: TRBD2; J: TRBJ2-1; CDR3: CAWDLTSGGASLLYNEQFF; DNA: TGTGCCTGGGACTTGACTAGCGGGGGGGCCTCCCTACTCTACAATGAGCAGTTCTTC
size: .; V: TRBV28; D: .; J: TRBJ2-7; CDR3: CASRERAVSYEQYF; DNA: TGTGCCAGCAGAGAGAGGGCGGTTTCCTACGAGCAGTACTTC
size: few; V: TRBV19; D: TRBD2; J: TRBJ2-1; CDR3: CASSTGTSGGDEQFF; DNA: TGTGCCAGTAGTACCGGGACTAGCGGGGGGGATGAGCAGTTCTTC
size: few; V: TRBV5-1; D: .; J: TRBJ1-1; CDR3: CASSSTARNTEAFF; DNA: TGCGCCAGCAGCTCGACAGCCAGGAACACTGAAGCTTTCTTT
size: .; V: TRBV7-8; D: .; J: TRBJ1-1; CDR3: CASSLVGGYDTEAFF; DNA: TGTGCCAGCAGCTTAGTGGGGGGATATGACACTGAAGCTTTCTTT
size: .; V: TRBV5-1; D: .; J: TRBJ2-2; CDR3: CASSLKTENTGELFF; DNA: TGCGCCAGCAGCTTGAAGACAGAGAACACCGGGGAGCTGTTTTTT
size: .; V: TRBV11-2; D: .; J: TRBJ1-4; CDR3: CASSFGAVNEKLFF; DNA: TGTGCCAGCAGCTTTGGGGCGGTGAATGAAAAACTGTTTTTT
size: .; V: TRBV5-1; D: .; J: TRBJ2-5; CDR3: CASSFSRVETQYF; DNA: TGCGCCAGCAGCTTTTCCAGGGTTGAGACCCAGTACTTC
size: .; V: TRBV9; D: .; J: TRBJ1-6; CDR3: CASSPNLGTNYNSPLHF; DNA: TGTGCCAGCAGTCCCAACCTGGGGACAAACTATAATTCACCCCTCCACTTT
size: once; V: TRBV18; D: .; J: TRBJ1-4; CDR3: CASSPPVQGETNEKLFF; DNA: TGTGCCAGCTCACCACCGGTCCAGGGTGAGACTAATGAAAAACTGTTTTTT